This T cell receptor beta chain was sequenced for a study of patients and donors after allogeneic stem cell transplantation. TCRdb redid the calling of the RT-PCR reads with MiXCR, one entry per CDR3 protein. The sample lists approximately 160,000 distinct CDR3 sequences, approximately 30% occurring once. The ends lost 5 bases at V and 6 bases at J; junction bases unmatched: 8. The CDR3 covers 15 residues. Per the germline V gene, CDR1 is KGHDR and CDR2 is SFDVKD. Sequences were obtained from blood, either unsorted or a sorted T cell fraction (not recorded which). The receptor was isolated from a human donor who was either an allogeneic HSCT recipient or a stem cell or donor lymphocyte infusion donor (not recorded which). It is not recorded whose cells these are; they may come from a transplant donor. J is TRBJ2-2 and V is TRBV24-1, with 7 bases identical to TRBD1. In nucleotides, the CDR3 is TGTGCCACCAGTGGGAACAGGGGCTTTGCCGGGGAGCTGTTTTTT. Translating it yields CATSGNRGFAGELFF.